This is a list of T cell receptor beta chains from one sample in a study of blood T cell repertoires in COVID-19. Clones were read by immunoSEQ multiplex PCR, and TCRdb kept only the in-frame ones, dropping some. The data contain 77,000 or so clones, around 80% of them singletons. Sample: peripheral blood. The source of these receptors is an elderly woman with active or convalescent COVID-19. Each CDR3 is given with its conserved first and last residue. A D gene is named only where the DNA matches it firmly. For some rows the clone size is stated as once, few or many, or as a class when expanded; others skip it.

d_call,clone_size,v_call,j_call,cdr3_nt,cdr3_aa
-,once,TRBV3-1/TRBV3-2,TRBJ2-2,TGTGCCAGCAGCCAGAGACTTCAGGGGGGCACCGGGGAGCTGTTTTTT,CASSQRLQGGTGELFF
TRBD2,-,TRBV27,TRBJ2-1,TGTGCCAGCTGTAGGCGGGGGACCTACAATGAGCAGTTCTTC,CASCRRGTYNEQFF
-,few,TRBV10-1,TRBJ2-2,TGCGCCAGCAGTTGGACATCGAACACCGGGGAGCTGTTTTTT,CASSWTSNTGELFF
TRBD2,-,TRBV10-2,TRBJ2-5,TGCGCCAGCAGTGATGGGGGCGGGGGGGCGGAAGAGACCCAGTACTTC,CASSDGGGGAEETQYF
-,-,TRBV30,TRBJ1-2,TGTGCCTGGAGTGTACGTCTCTCGTGGCAGGGGTCTGCCAACTATGGCTACACCTTC,CAWSVRLSWQGSANYGYTF
-,-,TRBV30,TRBJ1-6,TGTGCCTGGGGAGGACGGGAGAATTCACCCCTCCACTTT,CAWGGRENSPLHF
-,-,TRBV14,TRBJ1-1,TGTGCCAGCCGGCGGTTCGGGGGCACTGAAGCTTTCTTT,CASRRFGGTEAFF
-,-,TRBV11-2,TRBJ1-4,TGTGCCAGCAGCTTAGAACACAGAACTAATGAAAAACTGTTTTTT,CASSLEHRTNEKLFF
-,once,TRBV5-4,TRBJ2-3,TGTGCCAGCAGCTTGGACGCCGGGGGATCGGATACGCAGTATTTT,CASSLDAGGSDTQYF
TRBD2,few,TRBV30,TRBJ2-1,TGTGCCTGGAGTGTCCCGGGGGGGACCTACAATGAGCAGTTCTTC,CAWSVPGGTYNEQFF